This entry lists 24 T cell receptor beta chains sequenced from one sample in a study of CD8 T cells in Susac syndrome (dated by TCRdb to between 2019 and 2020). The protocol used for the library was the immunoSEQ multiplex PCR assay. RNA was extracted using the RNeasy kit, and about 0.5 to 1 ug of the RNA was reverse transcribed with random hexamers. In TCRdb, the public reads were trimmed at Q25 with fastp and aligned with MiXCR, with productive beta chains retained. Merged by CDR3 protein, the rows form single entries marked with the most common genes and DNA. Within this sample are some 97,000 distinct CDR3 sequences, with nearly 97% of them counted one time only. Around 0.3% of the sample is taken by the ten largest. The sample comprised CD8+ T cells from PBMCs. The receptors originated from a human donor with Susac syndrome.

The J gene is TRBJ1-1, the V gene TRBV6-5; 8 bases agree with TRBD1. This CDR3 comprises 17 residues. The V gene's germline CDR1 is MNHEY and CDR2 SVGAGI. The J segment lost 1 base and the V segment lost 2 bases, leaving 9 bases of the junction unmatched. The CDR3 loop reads CASSYTRTGMANTEAFF. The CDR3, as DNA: TGTGCCAGCAGTTACACCCGGACAGGGATGGCGAACACTGAAGCTTTCTTT.

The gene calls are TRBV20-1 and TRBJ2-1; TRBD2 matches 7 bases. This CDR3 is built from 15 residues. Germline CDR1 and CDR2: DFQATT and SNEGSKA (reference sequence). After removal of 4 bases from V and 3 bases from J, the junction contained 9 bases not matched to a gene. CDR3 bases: TGCAGTGCTAAAATGAGCGGGGTACTCTACAATGAGCAGTTCTTC. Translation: CSAKMSGVLYNEQFF.

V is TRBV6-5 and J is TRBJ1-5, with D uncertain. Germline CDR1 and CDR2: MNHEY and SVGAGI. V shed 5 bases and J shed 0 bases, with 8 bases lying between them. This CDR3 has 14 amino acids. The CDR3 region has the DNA TGTGCCAGCAGTGCGTCCCCTAGCAATCAGCCCCAGCATTTT. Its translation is CASSASPSNQPQHF.

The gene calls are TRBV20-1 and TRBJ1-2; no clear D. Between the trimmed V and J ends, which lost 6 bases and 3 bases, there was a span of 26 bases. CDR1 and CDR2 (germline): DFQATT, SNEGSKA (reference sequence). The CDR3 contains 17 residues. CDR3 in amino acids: CSAWNPDQAERYYGYTF. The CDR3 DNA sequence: TGCAGTGCCTGGAACCCCGATCAGGCGGAGCGTTACTATGGCTACACCTTC.

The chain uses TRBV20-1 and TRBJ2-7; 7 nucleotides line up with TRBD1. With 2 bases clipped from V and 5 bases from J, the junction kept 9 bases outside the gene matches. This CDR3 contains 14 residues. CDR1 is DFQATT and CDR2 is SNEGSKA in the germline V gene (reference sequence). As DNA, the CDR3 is TGCAGTGCTAGAAAGGGGGCCCCTCTCCACGAGCAGTACTTC. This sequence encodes CSARKGAPLHEQYF.

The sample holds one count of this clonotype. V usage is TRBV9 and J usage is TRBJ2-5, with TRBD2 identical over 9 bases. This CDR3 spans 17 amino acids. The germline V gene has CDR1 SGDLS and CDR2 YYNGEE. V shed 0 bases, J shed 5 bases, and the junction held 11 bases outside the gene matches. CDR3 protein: CASSVGFQLAGNETQYF. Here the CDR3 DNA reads TGTGCCAGCAGCGTAGGGTTCCAGCTAGCGGGGAACGAGACCCAGTACTTC.

This CDR3 is CATSSGFAGQYF. The DNA for the CDR3 is TGTGCCACCAGCAGTGGGTTCGCCGGGCAGTACTTC. V is TRBV15 and J is TRBJ2-7; no firm D call. The V end was cut by 3 bases, the J end by 9 bases, with 12 bases between. CDR3 size: 12 residues. Per germline, CDR1 LNHNV and CDR2 YYDKDF (reference sequence). The whole variable domain, remainder taken from reference TRBV15 and TRBJ2-7, is DAMVIQNPRYQVTQFGKPVTLSCSQTLNHNVMYWYQQKSSQAPKLLFHYYDKDFNNEADTPDNFQSRRPNTSFCFLDIRSPGLGDTAMYLCATSSGFAGQYFGPGTRLTVT.

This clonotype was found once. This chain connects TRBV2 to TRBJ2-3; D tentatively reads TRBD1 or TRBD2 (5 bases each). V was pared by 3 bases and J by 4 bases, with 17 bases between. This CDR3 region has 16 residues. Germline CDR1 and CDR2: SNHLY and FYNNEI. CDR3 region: CASSDVVGVASDTQYF. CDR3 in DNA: TGTGCCAGCAGTGACGTGGTGGGGGTCGCCTCAGATACGCAGTATTTT.

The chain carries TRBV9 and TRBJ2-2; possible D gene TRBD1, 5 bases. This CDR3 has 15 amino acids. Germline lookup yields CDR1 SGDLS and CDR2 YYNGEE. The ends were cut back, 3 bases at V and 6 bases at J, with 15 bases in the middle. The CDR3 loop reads CASSASSRVPGELFF. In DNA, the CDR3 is TGTGCCAGCAGCGCCTCTTCCAGGGTCCCCGGGGAGCTGTTTTTT.

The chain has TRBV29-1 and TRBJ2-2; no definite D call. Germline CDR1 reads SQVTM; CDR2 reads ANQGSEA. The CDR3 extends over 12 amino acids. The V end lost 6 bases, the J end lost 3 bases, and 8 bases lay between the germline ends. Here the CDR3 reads CSVRLDTGELFF. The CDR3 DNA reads TGCAGCGTACGCTTGGACACCGGGGAGCTGTTTTTT.

The DNA for the CDR3 is TGTGCCAGCAGCGCCGACCCGTTGAACACTGAAGCTTTCTTT. This translates into CASSADPLNTEAFF. The chain uses TRBV9 and TRBJ1-1; D unresolved. The CDR3 consists of 14 residues. V was clipped by 3 bases and J by 0 bases, with 9 bases between them. Germline lookup yields CDR1 SGDLS and CDR2 YYNGEE.

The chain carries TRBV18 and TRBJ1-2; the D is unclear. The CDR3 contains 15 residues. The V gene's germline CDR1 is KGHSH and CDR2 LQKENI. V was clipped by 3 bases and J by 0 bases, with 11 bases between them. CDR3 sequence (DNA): TGTGCCAGCTCACCCCCCCGAAGCCCTAACTATGGCTACACCTTC. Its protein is CASSPPRSPNYGYTF.

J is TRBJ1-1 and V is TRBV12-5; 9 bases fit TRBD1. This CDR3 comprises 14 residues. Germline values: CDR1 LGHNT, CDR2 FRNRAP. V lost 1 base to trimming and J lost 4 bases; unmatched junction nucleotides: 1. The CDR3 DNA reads TGTGCTAGTGGTTTGGGGACAGGGGCCACTGAAGCTTTCTTT. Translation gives CASGLGTGATEAFF.

As DNA, the CDR3 is TGTGCCAGCAGCGCAGAGGGGGGCCCCCAGACCTACGAGCAGTACTTC. Amino acid sequence: CASSAEGGPQTYEQYF. V usage is TRBV9 and J usage is TRBJ2-7; D tentatively fits TRBD1 or TRBD2 (6 bases each). Germline V CDR1 and CDR2: SGDLS, YYNGEE. The CDR3 is made up of 16 amino acids. The ends were cut back, 3 bases at V and 2 bases at J, with 18 bases in the middle.

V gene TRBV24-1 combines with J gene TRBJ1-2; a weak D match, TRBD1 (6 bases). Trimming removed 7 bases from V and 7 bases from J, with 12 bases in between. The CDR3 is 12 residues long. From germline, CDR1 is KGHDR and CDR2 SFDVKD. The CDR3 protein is CATSTLRGGYTF. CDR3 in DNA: TGTGCCACCAGCACTCTCAGGGGTGGCTACACCTTC.

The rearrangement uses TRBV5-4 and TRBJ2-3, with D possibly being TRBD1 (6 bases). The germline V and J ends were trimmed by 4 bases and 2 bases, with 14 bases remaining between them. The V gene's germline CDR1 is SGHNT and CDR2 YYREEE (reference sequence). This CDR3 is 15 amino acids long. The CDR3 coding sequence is TGTGCCAGCAGCCCAAAAACAGGGTTCACAGATACGCAGTATTTT. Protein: CASSPKTGFTDTQYF.

CDR3 loop: CASSSGPSEQYF. The DNA of the CDR3 is TGTGCCAGCAGCTCAGGACCTTCCGAGCAGTACTTC. The J gene is TRBJ2-7, the V gene TRBV11-2; D unclear. The CDR3 runs to 12 residues. Germline V lookup: CDR1 SGHAT, CDR2 FQNNGV. The V end lost 4 bases, the J end lost 6 bases, and 10 bases lay between the germline ends.

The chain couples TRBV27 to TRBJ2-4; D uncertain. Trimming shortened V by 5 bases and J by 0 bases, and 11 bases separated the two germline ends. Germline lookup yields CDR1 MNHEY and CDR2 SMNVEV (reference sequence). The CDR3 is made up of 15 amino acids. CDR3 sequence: CASSPTLLAKNIQYF. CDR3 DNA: TGTGCCAGCAGTCCTACCTTATTAGCCAAAAACATTCAGTACTTC.

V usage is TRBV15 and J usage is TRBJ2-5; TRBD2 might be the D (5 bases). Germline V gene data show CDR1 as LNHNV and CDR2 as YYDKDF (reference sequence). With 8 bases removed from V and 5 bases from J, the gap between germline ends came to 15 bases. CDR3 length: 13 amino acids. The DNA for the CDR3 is TGTGCCACCGGAACGGGGATGGTGGAGACCCAGTACTTC. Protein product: CATGTGMVETQYF.

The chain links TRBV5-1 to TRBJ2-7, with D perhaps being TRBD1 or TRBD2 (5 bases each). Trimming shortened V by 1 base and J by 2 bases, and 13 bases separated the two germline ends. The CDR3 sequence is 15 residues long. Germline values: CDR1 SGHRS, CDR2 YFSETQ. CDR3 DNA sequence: TGCGCCAGCAGCTTGTTCCCAGGGAGAACCTACGAGCAGTACTTC. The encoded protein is CASSLFPGRTYEQYF.

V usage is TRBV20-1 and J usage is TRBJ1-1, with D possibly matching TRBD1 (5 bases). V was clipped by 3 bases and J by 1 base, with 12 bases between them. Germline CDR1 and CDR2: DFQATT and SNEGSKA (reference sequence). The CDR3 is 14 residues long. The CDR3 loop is CSASRGRANTEAFF. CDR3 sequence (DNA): TGCAGTGCTAGTCGGGGCAGAGCGAACACTGAAGCTTTCTTT.

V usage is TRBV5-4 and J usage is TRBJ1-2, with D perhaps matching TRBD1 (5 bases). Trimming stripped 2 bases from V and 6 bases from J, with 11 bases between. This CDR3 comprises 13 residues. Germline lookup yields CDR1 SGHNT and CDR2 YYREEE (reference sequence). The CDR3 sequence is CASSFWGSDGYTF. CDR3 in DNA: TGTGCCAGCAGCTTCTGGGGGTCGGATGGCTACACCTTC.

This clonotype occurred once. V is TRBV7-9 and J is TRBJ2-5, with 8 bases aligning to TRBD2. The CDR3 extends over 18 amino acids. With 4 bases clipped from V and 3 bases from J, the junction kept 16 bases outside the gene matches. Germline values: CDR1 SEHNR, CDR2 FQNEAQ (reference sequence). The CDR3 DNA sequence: TGTGCCAGCAGCTCCAAGGTCCGGGTGAGCGGGAGAAAAGAGACCCAGTACTTC. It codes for CASSSKVRVSGRKETQYF.

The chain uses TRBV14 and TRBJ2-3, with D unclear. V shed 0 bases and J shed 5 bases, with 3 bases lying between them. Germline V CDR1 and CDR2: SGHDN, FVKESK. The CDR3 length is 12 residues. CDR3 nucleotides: TGTGCCAGCAGCCAAGAAAGAGATACGCAGTATTTT. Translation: CASSQERDTQYF.